The rows below give T cell receptor beta chains drawn from one sample of a study of metastatic and nonmetastatic thyroid tumors. TCRdb redid the clone calls on the PCR reads using MiXCR. Among tens of thousands of clones listed, 16% were seen once. Specimen: blood. The receptors derive from a female donor with papillary thyroid cancer or a benign thyroid nodule (not recorded which). Some clones in this sample may be carry-over from other donors' samples. The CDR3 runs from the conserved cysteine through the conserved F or W. D genes are given only for firm matches. Size values are once, few and many counts, or a class for expanded clones, and some rows have none.

j_gene,abundance,v_gene,d_gene,CDR3aa,CDR3nt
TRBJ1-1,.,TRBV6-4,TRBD1,CASSVQGQLNTEAFF,TGTGCCAGCAGTGTCCAGGGACAGTTGAACACTGAAGCCTTCTTT
TRBJ2-7,many,TRBV18,.,CASSLLRDPYEQYF,TGTGCCAGCTCACTGCTCCGGGACCCCTACGAGCAGTACTTC
TRBJ2-7,many,TRBV7-9,.,CASSLVSNFGELRNYEQYF,TGTGCCAGCAGCTTAGTTAGTAACTTCGGGGAACTTAGGAACTACGAGCAGTACTTC
TRBJ2-7,many,TRBV18,.,CASSSESSYEQYF,TGTGCCAGCTCATCGGAGAGCTCCTACGAGCAGTACTTC
TRBJ1-2,many,TRBV28,.,CASSSPGGGSYGYTF,TGTGCCAGCAGTTCCCCGGGAGGGGGTAGCTATGGCTACACCTTC
TRBJ2-3,many,TRBV3-1,.,CASSRSGSTDTQYF,TGTGCCAGCAGCCGGTCGGGGAGCACAGATACGCAGTATTTT
TRBJ2-1,few,TRBV19,.,CAGSIMSGAREQFF,TGTGCCGGTAGTATAATGTCGGGAGCTAGGGAGCAGTTCTTC
TRBJ2-4,many,TRBV30,TRBD2,CAWSTLAGVFKNIQYF,TGTGCCTGGAGTACCCTAGCGGGAGTATTCAAAAACATTCAGTACTTC
TRBJ2-6,many,TRBV6-1,TRBD2,CAGRAGGSGANVLTF,TGTGCCGGTCGAGCGGGAGGGTCCGGGGCCAACGTCCTGACTTTC
TRBJ2-3,many,TRBV12-3/TRBV12-4,.,CASSRTDTQYF,TGTGCCAGCAGCCGCACAGATACGCAGTATTTT
TRBJ2-1,medium-sized,TRBV20-1,TRBD2,CSARDFARELNEQFF,TGCAGTGCTAGAGATTTCGCGCGGGAGCTCAATGAGCAGTTCTTC
TRBJ2-6,many,TRBV4-1,TRBD1,CASSQYSGQGFSLSGANVLTF,TGCGCCAGCAGCCAATATTCGGGACAGGGTTTTTCGCTCTCTGGGGCCAACGTCCTGACTTTC
TRBJ1-2,.,TRBV20-1,.,CSVRPPLFAINTF,TGCAGTGTCCGACCGCCCCTCTTCGCTATTAACACCTTC
TRBJ2-7,many,TRBV13,.,CASSPYEQYF,TGTGCCAGCAGCCCCTACGAGCAGTACTTC
TRBJ2-5,many,TRBV20-1,TRBD2,CSARPLAGGRETQYF,TGCAGTGCTAGACCCCTAGCGGGAGGTAGGGAGACCCAGTACTTC
TRBJ2-7,many,TRBV12-3/TRBV12-4,.,CASSFGDSQRRYF,TGTGCCAGCAGTTTCGGGGACTCTCAGCGTCGTTACTTC
TRBJ2-1,.,TRBV20-1,TRBD2,CSARGTGPASGRPLDEQFF,TGCAGTGCTAGAGGCACCGGTCCGGCTAGCGGGAGGCCCTTGGATGAGCAGTTCTTC
TRBJ2-5,many,TRBV6-1,TRBD2,CASSLEAGGAETQYF,TGTGCCAGCAGTCTGGAAGCGGGAGGGGCAGAGACCCAGTACTTC
TRBJ2-7,many,TRBV9,TRBD2,CASSVGGGSANEQYF,TGTGCCAGCAGCGTAGGGGGCGGGAGTGCCAACGAGCAGTACTTC
TRBJ2-7,many,TRBV6-1,.,CASRSLPYEQYF,TGTGCCAGCCGGTCGTTACCCTACGAGCAGTACTTC
TRBJ2-2,many,TRBV19,.,CASKRKGGETGELFF,TGTGCCAGTAAACGGAAAGGTGGTGAAACCGGGGAGCTGTTTTTT
TRBJ2-7,many,TRBV28,TRBD1,CASRFTGGISYEQYF,TGTGCCAGCAGATTTACAGGGGGAATCTCCTACGAGCAGTACTTC
TRBJ2-1,few,TRBV6-2/TRBV6-3,TRBD2,CASGLSRLAVSEQFF,TGTGCCAGCGGTCTTTCCAGACTAGCGGTAAGTGAGCAGTTCTTC
TRBJ2-3,medium-sized,TRBV20-1,TRBD1,CSARSDRGMDTQYF,TGCAGTGCTAGGTCGGACAGGGGTATGGATACGCAGTATTTT
TRBJ2-5,many,TRBV28,TRBD2,CASSPSGSMVKTQYF,TGTGCCAGCAGTCCTAGCGGGAGTATGGTAAAGACCCAGTACTTC
TRBJ2-7,.,TRBV12-3/TRBV12-4,TRBD1,CASSCPGQIYEQYF,TGTGCCAGCAGTTGTCCGGGACAGATCTACGAGCAGTACTTC
TRBJ2-3,many,TRBV4-1,TRBD2,CASSQVQGLKDTDTQYF,TGCGCCAGCAGCCAAGTGCAGGGACTAAAGGACACAGATACGCAGTATTTT
TRBJ2-3,many,TRBV28,TRBD2,CASSKGSTSIDTQYF,TGTGCCAGCAGTAAGGGGTCGACTAGCATAGATACGCAGTATTTT
TRBJ1-1,many,TRBV28,.,CASSLRGGSTEAFF,TGTGCCAGCAGTCTCCGTGGAGGTTCCACTGAAGCTTTCTTT
TRBJ2-1,many,TRBV28,.,CASSQYNYNEQFF,TGTGCCAGCAGCCAGTACAACTACAATGAGCAGTTCTTC
TRBJ2-1,many,TRBV7-9,TRBD2,CASRLSGSSYNEQFF,TGTGCCAGCAGATTAAGCGGGAGCTCCTACAATGAGCAGTTCTTC